This T cell receptor beta chain was obtained from a study of regulatory T cells in long-lasting Graves disease. In the study overall: Recently diagnosed Graves' patients had received antithyroid drugs for under 3 months.

Study-wide results and caveats: Analysis covered peripheral blood alone, not thyroid tissue.

Time point in this sample: newly diagnosed GD, antithyroid drugs for less than 3 months. PBMC-extracted RNA yielded the TCR library. An endocrinology department located in Xi'an, China, was where the patients came from. Note on this clonotype: Its antigen is currently unknown. The CDR3 does not end in the conserved phenylalanine or tryptophan, so this is likely a read error.

Construction of TCR beta libraries relied on iRepertoire HTBI primers and on Arm-PCR targeting CDR3 regions. MiXCR, applied by TCRdb to the multiplex PCR reads, yields one record per CDR3 protein. The sample lists 320,000 or so distinct CDR3 sequences, 18% occurring once. The material sequenced was peripheral blood mononuclear cells (PBMCs), taken at new diagnosis, from a patient treated with antithyroid drugs. The receptor was derived from a female donor with Graves disease.

CDR3 in DNA: TGTGCCAGCAGTCTAGTAGACGGGGAGCTGTTTTTA. Protein sequence: CASSLVDGELFL. V is TRBV6-1 and J is TRBJ2-2, with D uncertain. V was pared by 5 bases and J by 7 bases, with 8 bases between. Germline V gives CDR1 MNHNS, CDR2 SASEGT. The CDR3 has 12 amino acids.